What follows are 4 T cell receptor beta chains derived from one specimen sequenced in a study of radiotherapy plus CTLA-4 blockade in lung cancer. The method was immunoSEQ multiplex PCR; TCRdb's version includes in-frame clones alone and lacks a portion of them. This table has 50,000 to 60,000 clones, roughly 80% appearing once. The specimen was peripheral blood, collected from a patient treated with radiotherapy plus ipilimumab. These receptors originate from a human donor with non-small cell lung cancer who had a complete response to radiotherapy plus ipilimumab.

This chain's CDR3 is CASSSPRGVTNTGELFF. CDR3 bases: TGTGCCAGCAGTTCCCCTCGCGGAGTTACGAACACCGGGGAGCTGTTTTTT. The V and J genes are TRBV27 and TRBJ2-2; D is unresolved. Trimming left V 4 bases short and J 0 bases short, with 15 bases between. The CDR3 loop spans 17 amino acids. CDR1 is MNHEY and CDR2 is SMNVEV in the germline V gene (reference sequence).

This clone came up a few times. The chain carries TRBV19 and TRBJ1-2, with a tentative D call TRBD1 (5 bases). Deletions cut 3 bases from V and 1 base from J, with 12 bases between. This CDR3 comprises 15 residues. Germline values: CDR1 LNHDA, CDR2 SQIVND (reference sequence). CDR3 amino acids: CASSIRGDLNYGYTF. The CDR3 DNA reads TGTGCCAGTAGTATTAGGGGCGATCTTAACTATGGCTACACCTTC. Complete variable domain (other parts from reference TRBV19 and TRBJ1-2): DGGITQSPKYLFRKEGQNVTLSCEQNLNHDAMYWYRQDPGQGLRLIYYSQIVNDFQKGDIAEGYSVSREKKESFPLTVTSAQKNPTAFYLCASSIRGDLNYGYTFGSGTRLTVV.

The genes are TRBV19 and TRBJ1-2; D is ambiguous. V was clipped by 2 bases and J by 2 bases, with 6 bases between them. Germline V gene lookup returns CDR1 LNHDA and CDR2 SQIVND (reference sequence). The CDR3 loop spans 13 amino acids. The CDR3 coding sequence is TGTGCCAGTAGTATACAAGCGAACTATGGCTACACCTTC. It translates to CASSIQANYGYTF.

This clone was seen more than once but under ten times. The chain recombines TRBV10-3 with TRBJ2-1, with D perhaps matching TRBD2 (6 bases). V dropped 7 bases and J dropped 0 bases, with 7 bases sitting between them. The CDR3 has 13 residues. Per germline, CDR1 ENHRY and CDR2 SYGVKD. The CDR3: CAITRGSYNEQFF. The DNA of the CDR3 is TGTGCCATCACGCGGGGCTCCTACAATGAGCAGTTCTTC.